The next 14 T cell receptor beta chains were all read from a single sample in a study of beta chain features in type 1 diabetes (dated by TCRdb to the late 2010s). What these receptors recognize is not known. Broader findings and caveats from the paper: A moderate but significant shortening of TCRB CDR3 length was observed in type 1 diabetes patients in all four CD4+ subsets.

The library was generated by the immunoSEQ multiplex PCR assay. All of the isolated RNA was reverse transcribed with the High Capacity cDNA Reverse Transcription Kit, so expressed TCRB transcripts were sequenced. TCRdb retrieved this table from immuneACCESS and kept in-frame rearrangements only. Not all clones are present; in checked studies, unresolved V genes account for under half, and no reason is known for the remainder. The table for this sample lists roughly 220,000 clones; approximately 16% of them were counted only once. The top ten clonotypes cover about 0.092% of the sample. Material for sequencing was naive CD4+ T cells from blood. What this sample's cell subset or site label stands for: true naive CD4+ T cells. Source of these receptors: a young man with type 1 diabetes.

This clone was counted between two and nine times. The chain carries TRBV5-4 and TRBJ2-1; D is unresolved. Germline CDR1 and CDR2: SGHNT and YYREEE (reference sequence). This CDR3 contains 12 residues. Trimming stripped 1 base from V and 5 bases from J, with 4 bases between. The CDR3 region has the DNA TGTGCCAGCAGCTTGAAAAACAATGAGCAGTTCTTC. Its protein is CASSLKNNEQFF.

This clone has a handful of counts. V is TRBV28 and J is TRBJ1-4; possibly TRBD1 for D (5 bases). The CDR3 has 15 residues. V lost 0 bases, J lost 10 bases, and 15 bases lay in between. Germline V gives CDR1 MDHEN, CDR2 SYDVKM. This CDR3 reads CASSLWEGKIGKLFF. The CDR3 coding sequence is TGTGCCAGCAGTTTATGGGAGGGGAAGATCGGAAAACTGTTTTTT.

Only a few counts were recorded for this clone. The V call is TRBV29-1, the J call TRBJ1-2, with D tentatively TRBD1 (5 bases). Trimming left V 7 bases short and J 4 bases short, with 16 bases between. The CDR3 sequence is 13 residues long. Germline values: CDR1 SQVTM, CDR2 ANQGSEA. CDR3 DNA sequence: TGCAGCGCGGGGCCGAGGCTCTCCTATGGCTACACCTTC. It yields the protein CSAGPRLSYGYTF.

The chain uses TRBV29-1 and TRBJ2-7, with 10 bases aligning to TRBD2. V shed 5 bases, J shed 5 bases, and the junction held 9 bases outside the gene matches. Germline V gene lookup returns CDR1 SQVTM and CDR2 ANQGSEA. The CDR3 contains 14 residues. The CDR3 loop is CSVMLGAGGDEQYF. CDR3 coding DNA: TGCAGCGTTATGTTAGGAGCGGGAGGGGACGAGCAGTACTTC.

This clone was seen only a few times. This chain connects TRBV29-1 to TRBJ1-1; D is ambiguous. The germline CDR1 and CDR2 sequences are SQVTM and ANQGSEA. The CDR3 runs to 13 residues. Trimming pared 1 base from V and 5 bases from J, leaving 11 bases between. The CDR3 sequence: CSVEGLGMTEAFF. CDR3 sequence (DNA): TGCAGCGTTGAAGGACTCGGGATGACTGAAGCTTTCTTT.

This clone came up a few times. The V and J genes are TRBV28 and TRBJ2-7; D remains unclear. The CDR3 has 12 amino acids. Trimming pared 2 bases from V and 3 bases from J, leaving 5 bases between. Germline V gives CDR1 MDHEN, CDR2 SYDVKM. CDR3 DNA: TGTGCCAGCAGTTTACGGGTCTACGAGCAGTACTTC. Amino acids: CASSLRVYEQYF.

The chain combines TRBV30 with TRBJ1-1; D is unresolved. V was clipped by 3 bases and J by 1 base, with 9 bases between them. Germline V gene lookup returns CDR1 GTSNPN and CDR2 SVGIG (reference sequence). The CDR3 extends over 13 amino acids. This CDR3 reads CAWSLAGNTEAFF. CDR3 nucleotide sequence: TGTGCCTGGAGCCTTGCGGGGAACACTGAAGCTTTCTTT.

This clone was found a few times. The chain links TRBV29-1 to TRBJ1-2; D is perhaps TRBD1 (6 bases). Germline V gene lookup returns CDR1 SQVTM and CDR2 ANQGSEA. There are 11 residues in the CDR3. Trimming removed 7 bases from V and 3 bases from J, with 9 bases in between. The CDR3 loop is CSDRGDYGYTF. DNA of the CDR3: TGCAGCGATAGGGGGGACTATGGCTACACCTTC.

This clone turned up a few times. The rearrangement joins TRBV30 to TRBJ2-1; TRBD2 matches 9 bases. V was clipped by 3 bases and J by 3 bases; unmatched bases: 6. Germline CDR1 GTSNPN, CDR2 SVGIG (reference sequence). This CDR3 has 15 residues. In DNA, the CDR3 is TGTGCCTGGAGACCAGTAGCGGGGGTCTACAATGAGCAGTTCTTC. It yields the protein CAWRPVAGVYNEQFF.

A few counts support this clone. This CDR3 is CATGRGTDTQYF. CDR3 coding DNA: TGTGCCACTGGGAGGGGCACAGATACGCAGTATTTT. This chain joins TRBV18 and TRBJ2-3, with TRBD2 matching 7 bases. CDR1 KGHSH and CDR2 LQKENI come from the germline V gene. The V and J ends lost 10 bases and 1 base, in that order; junction bases with no gene match: 2. The CDR3 length is 12 residues.

This clone was observed a few times. The chain uses TRBV2 and TRBJ2-7, with a possible D match to TRBD1 (5 bases). Germline V lookup: CDR1 SNHLY, CDR2 FYNNEI. V lost 8 bases to trimming and J lost 4 bases, with 6 bases between them. CDR3 length: 10 residues. CDR3 coding DNA: TGTGCCAGCGGGGCGTACGAGCAGTACTTC. Translation gives CASGAYEQYF.

On this clone: This sample also contains other DNA sequences that code for the same CDR3. The chain uses TRBV4-1 and TRBJ2-5; D possibly corresponds to TRBD1 (5 bases). Trimming removed 1 base from V and 5 bases from J, with 8 bases in between. The germline V gene encodes CDR1 MGHRA and CDR2 YSYEKL. CDR3 length: 13 amino acids. The CDR3 DNA reads as TGCGCCAGCAGCCAAGCAGGGCCGGAGACCCAGTACTTC. Its translation is CASSQAGPETQYF.

The chain has TRBV29-1 and TRBJ2-5, with D possibly being TRBD1 or TRBD2 (5 bases each). Germline V gene lookup returns CDR1 SQVTM and CDR2 ANQGSEA. Between the trimmed V and J ends, which lost 6 bases and 5 bases, there was a span of 22 bases. The CDR3 consists of 15 residues. DNA of the CDR3: TGCAGCGTGGACCGGGACGTCTCATCGGGGGAGACCCAGTACTTC. Residues: CSVDRDVSSGETQYF.

The V call is TRBV29-1, the J call TRBJ2-7, with D maybe TRBD2 (5 bases). The ends were cut back, 4 bases at V and 4 bases at J, with 20 bases in the middle. Germline V CDR1 and CDR2: SQVTM, ANQGSEA. The CDR3 is made up of 15 amino acids. In DNA form, the CDR3 reads TGCAGCGTTGGGGGAGATGACCGGCGTTGGTACGAGCAGTACTTC. Its translation is CSVGGDDRRWYEQYF.